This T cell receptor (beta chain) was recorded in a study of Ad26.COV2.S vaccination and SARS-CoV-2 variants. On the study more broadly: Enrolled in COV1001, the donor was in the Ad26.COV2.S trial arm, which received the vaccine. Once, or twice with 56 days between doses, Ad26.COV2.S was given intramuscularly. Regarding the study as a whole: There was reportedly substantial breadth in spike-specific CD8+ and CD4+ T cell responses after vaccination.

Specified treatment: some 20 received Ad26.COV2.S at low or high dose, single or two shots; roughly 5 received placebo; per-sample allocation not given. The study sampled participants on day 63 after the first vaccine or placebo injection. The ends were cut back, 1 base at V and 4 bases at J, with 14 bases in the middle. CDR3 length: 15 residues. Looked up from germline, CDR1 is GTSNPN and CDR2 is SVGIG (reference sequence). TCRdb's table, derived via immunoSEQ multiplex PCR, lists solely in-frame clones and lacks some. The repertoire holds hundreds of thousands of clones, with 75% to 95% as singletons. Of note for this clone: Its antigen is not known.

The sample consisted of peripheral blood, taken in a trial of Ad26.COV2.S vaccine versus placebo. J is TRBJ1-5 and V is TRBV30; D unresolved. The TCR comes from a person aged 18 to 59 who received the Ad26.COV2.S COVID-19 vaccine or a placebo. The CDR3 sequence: CAWSGVGLYNQPQHF. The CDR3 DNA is TGTGCCTGGAGTGGGGTAGGGCTATATAATCAGCCCCAGCATTTT.